This TCR beta chain is drawn from a study of shared clonotypes between healthy human individuals. CDR1 SGHRS and CDR2 YFSETQ come from the germline V gene. J lost 4 bases, V lost 3 bases, and 4 bases had no gene match. This CDR3 contains 14 residues. Selected positively for CCR7 and CD45RO-negative, naive CD8 cells excluded terminally differentiated effector memory CD45RA+ cells. Assay: immunoSEQ multiplex PCR; the TCRdb copy retains only in-frame clones and omits some. The sample has approximately 650,000 clones, less than 97% seen once. The source is a woman in her 30s in good health. Sequencing was performed on naive CD8+ T cells sorted from blood. This chain links TRBV5-1 with TRBJ2-7; 10 bases agree with TRBD1. DNA for the CDR3: TGCGCCAGCAGCTGGGACAGGGGTCGGTACGAGCAGTACTTC. Translating gives CASSWDRGRYEQYF.